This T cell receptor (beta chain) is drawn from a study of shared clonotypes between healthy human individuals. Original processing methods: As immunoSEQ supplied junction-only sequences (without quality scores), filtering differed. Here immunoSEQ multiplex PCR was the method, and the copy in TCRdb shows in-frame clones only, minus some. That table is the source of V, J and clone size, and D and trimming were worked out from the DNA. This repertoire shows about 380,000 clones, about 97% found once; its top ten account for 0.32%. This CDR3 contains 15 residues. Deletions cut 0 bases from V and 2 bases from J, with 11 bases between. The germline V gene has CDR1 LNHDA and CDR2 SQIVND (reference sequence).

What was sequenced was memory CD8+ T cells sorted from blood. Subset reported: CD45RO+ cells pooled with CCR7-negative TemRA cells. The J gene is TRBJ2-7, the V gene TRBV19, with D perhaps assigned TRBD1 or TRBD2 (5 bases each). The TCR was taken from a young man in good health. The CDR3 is CASSIDGAGTYEQYF. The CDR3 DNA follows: TGTGCCAGTAGTATAGATGGGGCCGGGACCTACGAGCAGTACTTC.